Listed below are T cell receptor beta chains from one sample, sequenced in a study of shared T cell receptors in the human thymus. The method was immunoSEQ multiplex PCR; TCRdb's version includes in-frame clones alone and lacks a portion of them. The repertoire holds about 540,000 clones, with about 80% as singletons. These same data were also listed under a study on human thymus T cells.

The sequencing sample was made of thymocytes. The source of these receptors is a boy under three years old with a congenital heart defect. Each CDR3 is given with its conserved first and last residue. The D gene is left open where the match is weak. A row's size may be missing; if present it is once, few, many or a size class.

>TRBJ1-2|NA|TRBD1|TRBV5-4
TGTGCCAGCAGCGGACTCCGACAGGGACGGAACGGCTACACCTTC
CASSGLRQGRNGYTF
>TRBJ1-2|NA|TRBD1|TRBV6-1
TGTGCCAGCAGTGAGGAAGGGACAGGGGGAAGGGAAAGATATGGCTACACCTTC
CASSEEGTGGRERYGYTF
>TRBJ2-1|NA|NA|TRBV6-5
TGTGCCAGCACTGGGAGAGGGAATGAGCAGTTCTTC
CASTGRGNEQFF
>TRBJ2-7|NA|TRBD2|TRBV18
TGTGCCAGCTCACCATCCCCAGGCGGGAGGGCCGTCTACGAGCAGTACTTC
CASSPSPGGRAVYEQYF
>TRBJ1-5|NA|TRBD1|TRBV7-6
TGTGCCAGCAGTCTTAGGGGGCCTTACAGGGAGAATCAGCCCCAGCATTTT
CASSLRGPYRENQPQHF
>TRBJ2-2|once|TRBD1|TRBV30
TGTGCCTGGAGTCAACAGGGGGTGGGCACCGGGGAGCTGTTTTTT
CAWSQQGVGTGELFF
>TRBJ2-3|once|NA|TRBV5-1
TGCGCCAGCAGCCCGGGCCGGACAGGCACAGATACGCAGTATTTT
CASSPGRTGTDTQYF
>TRBJ1-4|NA|TRBD1|TRBV30
TGTGCCTGGTCCTGCTGGGGGACAGTCAGCGAAAAACTGTTTTTT
CAWSCWGTVSEKLFF
>TRBJ2-7|NA|TRBD2|TRBV5-1
TGCGCCAGCAGCTTGAGGGAGGGCCCCTACGAGCAGTACTTC
CASSLREGPYEQYF
>TRBJ1-1|NA|NA|TRBV10-3
TGTGCCATCGGCCGGGTCCCGAACACTGAAGCTTTCTTT
CAIGRVPNTEAFF
>TRBJ2-7|NA|NA|TRBV6-1
TGTGCCACCCGACGGCGCAGGGACTACGAGCAGTACTTC
CATRRRRDYEQYF
>TRBJ2-5|NA|TRBD2|TRBV30
TGTGCCTGGAGCCCCGAACCTAGCGGGAGGGCCGCCTTAGAGACCCAGTACTTC
CAWSPEPSGRAALETQYF
>TRBJ2-1|NA|NA|TRBV10-1
TGCGCCAGCCCCCCTTTGGGGGAGGTTAACAATGAGCAGTTCTTC
CASPPLGEVNNEQFF
>TRBJ2-3|NA|TRBD1|TRBV11-3
TGTGCCAGCAGCCCGGACAGGGGAGGAGATACGCAGTATTTT
CASSPDRGGDTQYF
>TRBJ2-1|NA|TRBD2|TRBV7-2
TGTGCCATCACGAGGAGGCTAGCGGGTCAGAGTGAGCAGTTCTTC
CAITRRLAGQSEQFF
>TRBJ2-3|NA|TRBD1|TRBV14
TGTGCCAGCAGCCCTATGGACAGGGTAGCAGATACGCAGTATTTT
CASSPMDRVADTQYF
>TRBJ2-2|NA|TRBD2|TRBV29-1
TGCAGCGTTATGGAGGGACTAGCGGGAAAAGGGGGGGAGCTGTTTTTT
CSVMEGLAGKGGELFF
>TRBJ1-2|NA|NA|TRBV19
TGTGCCAGTAGTACCCGGGTGTCCTCTGGCTACACCTTC
CASSTRVSSGYTF
>TRBJ1-4|NA|NA|TRBV5-6
TGTGCCAGCAGCTTGCTCAGACTTGGTGAAAAACTGTTTTTT
CASSLLRLGEKLFF
>TRBJ2-5|NA|TRBD2|TRBV4-2
TGTGCCAGCAGCCAGAGAGGGCGGACAGGAGATCCCGGGACTAGCGGGAGCCCCCAAGAGACCCAGTACTTC
CASSQRGRTGDPGTSGSPQETQYF
>TRBJ2-7|NA|NA|TRBV19
TGTGCCAGTAGTTGGAGGCAGGGGAGTTCCTACGAGCAGTACTTC
CASSWRQGSSYEQYF
>TRBJ2-7|NA|NA|TRBV28
TGTGCCAGCACCCCTCGCGTGGGGCTACACTACGAGCAGTACTTC
CASTPRVGLHYEQYF
>TRBJ1-2|NA|TRBD1|TRBV7-6
TGTGCCAGCAGCTTAATTCAGGGGGCGGGAGGCTACACCTTC
CASSLIQGAGGYTF
>TRBJ2-5|few|NA|TRBV7-3
TGTGCCAGCAGCTGCCGAGGGACCCAGTACTTC
CASSCRGTQYF
>TRBJ1-2|NA|NA|TRBV13
TGTGCCAGCAGCTTAGGGACTGATGGCTACACCTTC
CASSLGTDGYTF
>TRBJ2-2|NA|TRBD1|TRBV9
TGTGCCAGCAGCGGTAGGAGGGACAGGGTGGGCACCGGGGAGCTGTTTTTT
CASSGRRDRVGTGELFF
>TRBJ2-7|NA|TRBD2|TRBV6-1
TGTGCCAGCAGTGAGGGGACTAGTCCCCCCTACGAGCAGTACTTC
CASSEGTSPPYEQYF
>TRBJ2-3|once|TRBD2|TRBV27
TGTGCCAGCAGTTATGGGGACGGGGGGAGTGCCTCAGATACGCAGTATTTT
CASSYGDGGSASDTQYF
>TRBJ2-7|NA|NA|TRBV7-2
TGTGCCAGCAGCTTACCCTCCTACGAGCAGTACTTC
CASSLPSYEQYF
>TRBJ2-7|NA|TRBD2|TRBV2
TGTGCCAGCAGTGAAGCGGGCGAACTAGCGGGATCCTACGAGCAGTACTTC
CASSEAGELAGSYEQYF
>TRBJ1-2|NA|NA|TRBV6-5
TGTGCCAGCAGTCAACGATCAGCTAACTATGGCTACACCTTC
CASSQRSANYGYTF
>TRBJ1-4|NA|TRBD1|TRBV12-5
TGTGCTAGTGGTTTCGACCAGGGGGCTGAAAAACTGTTTTTT
CASGFDQGAEKLFF
>TRBJ2-3|NA|NA|TRBV7-8
TGTGCCAGCAGCCGGGGTAGCGTCACAGATACGCAGTATTTT
CASSRGSVTDTQYF
>TRBJ2-7|NA|TRBD2|TRBV29-1
TGCAGCGTTCTCCTGGGGGGGTCCCACTACGAGCAGTACTTC
CSVLLGGSHYEQYF
>TRBJ2-3|few|NA|TRBV7-2
TGTGCCAGCAGCTCTGGACAGATGGGAGATACGCAGTATTTT
CASSSGQMGDTQYF
>TRBJ2-7|NA|NA|TRBV4-2
TGTGCCAGCAGCCAAGAAGATAGTCGGTACGAGCAGTACTTC
CASSQEDSRYEQYF
>TRBJ1-3|NA|NA|TRBV30
TGTGCCTTATTGGGGAGGGCTGGAAACACCATATATTTT
CALLGRAGNTIYF
>TRBJ2-7|NA|TRBD2|TRBV6-1
TGTGCCAGCCGTCCCGGACTAGGTCCCTCCGAGCAGTACTTC
CASRPGLGPSEQYF
>TRBJ2-2|NA|TRBD2|TRBV19
TGTGCCAGTAGTATAGTAGGTACTAGCGTAGGTTTCGGGGAGCTGTTTTTT
CASSIVGTSVGFGELFF
>TRBJ2-1|few|TRBD2|TRBV30
TGTGCCTGGAGTGACCAGCGGGAGGAGTCCTACAATGAGCAGTTCTTC
CAWSDQREESYNEQFF
>TRBJ2-7|few|NA|TRBV5-1
TGCGCCAGCAGCTTGACACCCGGACTACCCTACTACGAGCAGTACTTC
CASSLTPGLPYYEQYF
>TRBJ1-5|NA|TRBD1|TRBV4-3
TGCGCCAGCAGCCAAGACTACAGGGGGCTAGGAGATCAGCCCCAGCATTTT
CASSQDYRGLGDQPQHF
>TRBJ1-2|NA|TRBD1|TRBV6-5
TGTGCCAGCAGTTACTCGGACAGGGGAGGAGGCTACACCTTC
CASSYSDRGGGYTF
>TRBJ2-2|NA|TRBD1|TRBV25-1
TGTGCCAGCAGTGCAAGACAGGGGGCAGCGAACACCGGGGAGCTGTTTTTT
CASSARQGAANTGELFF
>TRBJ2-5|NA|NA|TRBV2
TGTGCCAGCACCACCGACAGGTCCCTTGGGAAAGAGACCCAGTACTTC
CASTTDRSLGKETQYF
>TRBJ2-3|NA|TRBD2|TRBV29-1
TGCAGCGTTGAAAGCACTAGCGGGGAGGGGGCAGATACGCAGTATTTT
CSVESTSGEGADTQYF
>TRBJ1-5|few|NA|TRBV28
TGTGCCAGCAGCTCCATGCGGGGGAATAGCAATCAGCCCCAGCATTTT
CASSSMRGNSNQPQHF
>TRBJ2-7|NA|TRBD2|TRBV28
TGTGCCAGCAGTTTATCAGTACTTTTAGCGGGAGTGCCCTTTACTACCTACGAGCAGTACTTC
CASSLSVLLAGVPFTTYEQYF
>TRBJ1-5|few|TRBD1|TRBV30
TGTGCCTGGAGTGTCAGGGACAGGGATCAGCCCCAGCATTTT
CAWSVRDRDQPQHF
>TRBJ1-5|NA|TRBD1|TRBV10-3
TGTGCCATCAGTGAGTCCCTATCAGAGGGGGCGATCAATCAGCCCCAGCATTTT
CAISESLSEGAINQPQHF
>TRBJ1-1|NA|NA|TRBV5-5
TGTGCCAGCAGCTTGGTACTAAGCCTCACTGAAGCTTTCTTT
CASSLVLSLTEAFF